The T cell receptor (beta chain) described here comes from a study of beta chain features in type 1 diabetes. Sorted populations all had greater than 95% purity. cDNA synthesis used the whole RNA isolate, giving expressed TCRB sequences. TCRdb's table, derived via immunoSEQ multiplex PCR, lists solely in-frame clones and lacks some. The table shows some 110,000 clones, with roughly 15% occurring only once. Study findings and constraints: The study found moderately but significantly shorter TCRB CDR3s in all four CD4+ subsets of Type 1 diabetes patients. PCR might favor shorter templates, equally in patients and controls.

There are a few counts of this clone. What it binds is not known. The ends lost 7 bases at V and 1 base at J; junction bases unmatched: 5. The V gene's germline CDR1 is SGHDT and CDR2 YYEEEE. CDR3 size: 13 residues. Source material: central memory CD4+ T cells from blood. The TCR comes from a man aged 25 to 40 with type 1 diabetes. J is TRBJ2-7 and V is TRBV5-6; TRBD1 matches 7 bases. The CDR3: CASLQGISYEQYF. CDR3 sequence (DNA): TGTGCCAGCTTACAGGGGATATCCTACGAGCAGTACTTC.